The TCR beta chain under discussion was sequenced for a study of blood T cells in healthy people across ages. Whole-study findings and limits: Because donor CMV status was unknown, expanded clonotype changes were possibly confounded. In older individuals, TCR beta diversity per million T cells was lower, falling roughly linearly with age.

This clonotype was detected only a few times. The antigen is unknown. A sample-barcoded 5' primer and a J-beta primer mix were used in a second PCR of about 7 to 12 cycles. TCRdb fed the 5' RACE reads into MiXCR, producing one record per CDR3 protein. Of fewer than 950,000 distinct CDR3 sequences in the sample, about 34% were seen once. This CDR3 is built from 13 residues. The germline V gene encodes CDR1 DFQATT and CDR2 SNEGSKA (reference sequence). Trimming cost V 3 bases and J 2 bases, with 11 bases left between them. J is TRBJ2-7 and V is TRBV20-1; D gene unclear. The sequenced sample consisted of blood. The receptor's source is a man younger than 35 in good health. For the CDR3, the DNA is TGCAGTGCTAGTGATCCAGTAGCCTACGAGCAGTACTTC. This sequence encodes CSASDPVAYEQYF.